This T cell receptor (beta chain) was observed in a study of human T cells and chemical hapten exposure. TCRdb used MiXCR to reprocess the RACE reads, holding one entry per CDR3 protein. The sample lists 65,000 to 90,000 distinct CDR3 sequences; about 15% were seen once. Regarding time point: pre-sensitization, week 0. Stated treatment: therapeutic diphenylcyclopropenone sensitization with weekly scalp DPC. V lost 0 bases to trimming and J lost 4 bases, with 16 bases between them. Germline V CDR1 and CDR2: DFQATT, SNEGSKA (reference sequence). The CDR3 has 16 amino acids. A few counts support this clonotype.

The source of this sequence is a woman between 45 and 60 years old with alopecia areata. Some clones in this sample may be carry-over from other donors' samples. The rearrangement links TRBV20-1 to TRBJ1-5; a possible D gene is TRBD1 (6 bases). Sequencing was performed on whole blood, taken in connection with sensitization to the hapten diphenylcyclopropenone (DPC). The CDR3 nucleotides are TGCAGTGCTAGAGACGGGCGGGGGGCCACAAATCAGCCCCAGCATTTT. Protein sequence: CSARDGRGATNQPQHF.